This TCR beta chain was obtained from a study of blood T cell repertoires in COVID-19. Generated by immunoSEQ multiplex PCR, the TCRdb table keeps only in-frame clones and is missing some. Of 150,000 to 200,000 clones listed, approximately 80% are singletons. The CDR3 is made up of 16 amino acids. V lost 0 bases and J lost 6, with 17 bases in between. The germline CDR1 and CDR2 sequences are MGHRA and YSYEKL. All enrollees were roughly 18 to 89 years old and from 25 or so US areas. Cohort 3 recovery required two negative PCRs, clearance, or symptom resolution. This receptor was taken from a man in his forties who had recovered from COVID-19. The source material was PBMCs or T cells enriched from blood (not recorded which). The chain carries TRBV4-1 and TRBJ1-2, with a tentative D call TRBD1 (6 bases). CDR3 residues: CASSQDVQGRRDGYTF. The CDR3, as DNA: TGCGCCAGCAGCCAAGATGTACAGGGCCGTAGAGATGGCTACACCTTC.